This T cell receptor beta chain was sequenced in a study of blood T cells in healthy people across ages. Study observations and caveats: It was not known whether donors were CMV positive (a possible confounder of expanded clonotype changes).

Deletions cut 2 bases from V and 6 bases from J, with 14 bases between. Germline lookup yields CDR1 SGHTA and CDR2 FQGNSA. The CDR3 contains 15 residues. A second PCR of about 6 to 11 cycles used a sample-barcoded 5' primer and a J-beta primer mix. MiXCR, run by TCRdb on the 5' RACE reads, gives a single entry per CDR3 protein. The sample lists around 690,000 distinct CDR3 sequences; around 54% were seen once. There are a few counts of this clonotype. Its specificity is not known. The sample taken for sequencing was blood. The clonotype originates from a man in his 60s in good health. This chain connects TRBV7-2 to TRBJ1-5; a possible D gene is TRBD1 (5 bases). CDR3 sequence reads: CASSLTGQGGQPQHF. CDR3 nucleotide sequence: TGTGCCAGCAGCTTAACGGGGCAGGGCGGTCAGCCCCAGCATTTT.